Given below is one TCR beta chain in context. Its target is not known. This specimen comes from a study of T-cell memory formation after mild COVID-19. In TCRdb, the 5' RACE reads were re-called with MiXCR into one record per CDR3 protein. The sample carries about 190,000 distinct CDR3 sequences, under 30% recorded once. This CDR3 is 15 amino acids long. Trimming removed 0 bases at V and 3 bases at J, with 8 bases between. Per germline, CDR1 SEHNR and CDR2 FQNEAQ (reference sequence). Findings and limits, study-wide: Those CD4+ clones that contracted were mainly in CM and EM (CD8+ ones in EMRA).

This clonotype was sampled from an adult woman who had mild COVID-19 (a few samples of this study predate the infection). Cell type and time point are not known. Sequencing input: PBMCs or a T cell subset sorted from them (not recorded which). The chain is built from TRBV7-9 and TRBJ2-2, with unresolved D. CDR3 amino acids: CASSLASIYTGELFF. The CDR3 DNA reads as TGTGCCAGCAGCTTAGCGAGTATATACACCGGGGAGCTGTTTTTT.